This T cell receptor (beta chain) was recovered during a study of T cells in localized non-small cell lung cancer. TCRdb's table, derived via immunoSEQ multiplex PCR, lists solely in-frame clones and lacks some. The repertoire holds some 30,000 clones, with about 89% as singletons. The CDR3 has 14 residues. Trimming took off 4 bases at V and 0 bases at J, with 10 bases between the two ends. The germline CDR1 and CDR2 sequences are SGHRS and YFSETQ. Note on this clone: Its cognate antigen is unknown.

Study-wide results and caveats: Clonality peaked in uninvolved adjacent lung rather than tumor.

The genes are TRBV5-1 and TRBJ1-1; TRBD1 might be the D (6 bases). Sample: PBMCs, taken before any cancer treatment. The source is a man aged 40 to 69 with stage II lung adenocarcinoma. In nucleotides, the CDR3 is TGCGCCAGCAGCATAGGACAGTTGAACACTGAAGCTTTCTTT. Amino acid sequence: CASSIGQLNTEAFF.